The entry that follows covers one T cell receptor beta chain sequence. Its antigen is undetermined. The sample originates from a study of cytomegalovirus exposure and HLA in healthy donors. Study background: About four fifths of around 390 genotyped donors fell in the Caucasian-associated ancestry cluster. Study-level findings and limits: Most of the TCR beta V segments (in an earlier analysis) were productive either about 87% or about 30% of the time. Reportedly, TCR beta sequences accurately predicted HLA-A and HLA-B alleles in most subjects.

PCR employed 60 Vbeta and 13 Jbeta primers. The assay was immunoSEQ multiplex PCR, and TCRdb's table has in-frame clones only and misses some. The table shows more than 50,000 clones, with roughly 75% occurring only once. This sequence was found in a woman aged 40 to 50 in good health and CMV-seropositive. The specimen sequenced was PBMCs.

The CDR3 bases are TGTGCCAGCTCAATACAGGGGGTGGATGGTCAGCCCCAGCATTTT. It is translated as CASSIQGVDGQPQHF. The chain recombines TRBV18 with TRBJ1-5, with 8 bases fitting TRBD1. There are 15 residues in the CDR3. Germline CDR1 reads KGHSH; CDR2 reads LQKENI. Trimming removed 5 bases from V and 6 bases from J; junction bases left unmatched: 9.